This T cell receptor beta chain is drawn from a study of shared clonotypes between healthy human individuals. Clones were read by immunoSEQ multiplex PCR, and TCRdb kept only the in-frame ones, dropping some. Of about 2 million clones listed, over 85% are singletons. Germline V gene sequence: CDR1 SGHTA, CDR2 FQGNSA. V trimming: 5 bases; J trimming: 2 bases; junction bases outside the gene matches: 4. This CDR3 is 16 amino acids long. Cells designated naive CD8 were CD45RO-negative and were positively selected for CCR7, with terminally differentiated effector memory CD45RA+ cells excluded. This clone was recorded once.

The rearrangement joins TRBV7-2 to TRBJ2-1, with 12 bases that match TRBD2. The origin of this receptor is a man in his late teens or twenties in good health. The sequencing sample was made of naive CD8+ T cells sorted from blood. DNA of the CDR3: TGTGCCAGCAGCGGAGCTAGCGGGAGGGCCTACAATGAGCAGTTCTTC. Translated, it gives CASSGASGRAYNEQFF.